These T cell receptor beta chains were read from a single sample in a study of T cell responses to AZD1222 COVID-19 vaccine. TCRdb's copy holds only in-frame clones and misses some; the assay was immunoSEQ multiplex PCR. This table holds some 130,000 clones, approximately 83% found once. The source was peripheral blood, collected on day 0 of AZD1222 vaccination. Receptors originate from an adult in good health. CDR3s include the opening cysteine and the closing phenylalanine or tryptophan. A D gene is named only where the DNA matches it firmly. Only some rows state a clone size, as once, few, many or a class for expanded clones.

d_call	clone_size	v_call	cdr3_length	j_call	cdr3_aa	cdr3_nt
TRBD2	-	TRBV18	18	TRBJ2-7	CASSPTSSKREERYEQYF	TGTGCCAGCTCACCAACCTCATCTAAGCGGGAGGAGAGGTACGAGCAGTACTTC
TRBD1	-	TRBV7-9	16	TRBJ1-2	CASSLGGTEYNYGYTF	TGTGCCAGCAGCTTAGGAGGGACAGAGTATAACTATGGCTACACCTTC
-	few	TRBV4-1	13	TRBJ1-3	CASSQGQGNTIYF	TGCGCCAGCAGCCAAGGGCAAGGAAACACCATATATTTT
-	-	TRBV7-3	14	TRBJ1-1	CASRPTLGDTEAFF	TGTGCCAGCAGACCCACTTTGGGGGACACTGAAGCTTTCTTT
TRBD2	-	TRBV7-8	17	TRBJ2-2	CASSRRSGLVFPGELFF	TGTGCCAGCAGCAGGCGATCGGGACTAGTCTTTCCCGGGGAGCTGTTTTTT
-	-	TRBV7-3	16	TRBJ1-3	CASSLNLGGSGNTIYF	TGTGCCAGCAGCTTAAACCTCGGTGGCTCTGGAAACACCATATATTTT
-	-	TRBV5-1	16	TRBJ2-3	CASSLARAGYTDTQYF	TGCGCCAGCAGCTTGGCCAGGGCGGGGTACACAGATACGCAGTATTTT
TRBD2	-	TRBV9	15	TRBJ2-5	CASSVTAGDQETQYF	TGTGCCAGCAGCGTAACGGCGGGAGACCAAGAGACCCAGTACTTC
-	-	TRBV3-1/TRBV3-2	14	TRBJ1-4	CASSHATVGEKLFF	TGTGCCAGCAGCCATGCCACGGTTGGGGAAAAACTGTTTTTT
TRBD1	-	TRBV6-5	14	TRBJ2-3	CASRVTGVTDTQYF	TGTGCCAGCAGGGTGACAGGGGTAACAGATACGCAGTATTTT
-	once	TRBV19	14	TRBJ1-3	CASTLLGTGNTIYF	TGTGCCAGTACCTTGCTCGGTACTGGAAACACCATATATTTT
TRBD1	-	TRBV6-6	11	TRBJ2-7	CASSPDRVQYF	TGTGCCAGCAGCCCGGACAGGGTCCAGTACTTC
TRBD1	-	TRBV7-2	17	TRBJ2-7	CASSTRQGARNDYEQYF	TGTGCCAGCAGCACCCGACAGGGGGCGCGGAATGACTACGAGCAGTACTTC
-	-	TRBV5-6	14	TRBJ1-1	CASSLSTEYTEAFF	TGTGCCAGCAGCTTGTCAACGGAGTACACTGAAGCTTTCTTT
-	-	TRBV7-9	16	TRBJ1-1	CASSSRPGTENTEAFF	TGTGCCAGCAGCTCCAGACCCGGGACGGAGAACACTGAAGCTTTCTTT
-	once	TRBV7-9	14	TRBJ2-1	CASSLGGHYNEQFF	TGTGCCAGCAGCTTAGGCGGCCACTACAATGAGCAGTTCTTC